Included here is one TCR beta chain sequence, with context. The antigen remains undetermined. The data stem from a study of human versus mouse CDR3 diversity and MHC coevolution. Findings of the study overall: Clonal inequality was lowest in most of the three human donors.

The CDR3 is 16 amino acids. Germline V CDR1 and CDR2: MNHNY, SVGAGI (reference sequence). V shed 8 bases, J shed 1 base, and the junction held 6 bases outside the gene matches. Only in-frame clones appear in the TCRdb table, and some are missing; sequencing was by immunoSEQ multiplex PCR. The data hold 55,000 to 65,000 clones, with approximately 94% observed a single time. The rearrangement uses TRBV6-6 and TRBJ2-4; TRBD1 matches at 12 bases. The TCR sequence derives from a person between 55 and 69 years old in good health. Specimen: naive CD4+ T cells from blood. Subset noted: CD45RO-negative CD62L-positive naive CD4 T cells. The CDR3 here is CASRDRGLNAKNIQYF. The CDR3 DNA follows: TGTGCCAGCCGGGACAGGGGGCTTAATGCCAAAAACATTCAGTACTTC.